The 4 T cell receptor beta chains below come from one sample, sequenced in a study of T cell responses to AZD1222 COVID-19 vaccine. Produced via immunoSEQ multiplex PCR; TCRdb's table is partial and in-frame only. The data show some 150,000 clones, under 95% seen once. The material was peripheral blood, obtained on day 0 of AZD1222 vaccination. These TCRs come from an adult in good health.

The chain recombines TRBV19 with TRBJ2-3; D is possibly TRBD2 (6 bases). Germline V lookup: CDR1 LNHDA, CDR2 SQIVND (reference sequence). V was shortened by 6 bases and J by 0 bases, with 16 bases between the two germline ends. The CDR3 has 16 amino acids. The CDR3 DNA is TGTGCCAGTAGGGGCTTAGCGGATTATAGCACAGATACGCAGTATTTT. Protein product: CASRGLADYSTDTQYF.

Only a few counts were recorded for this clone. The rearrangement joins TRBV4-3 to TRBJ1-2, with 7 positions matching TRBD1. Germline CDR1 LGHNA, CDR2 YSLEER. There are 15 residues in the CDR3. The V and J ends lost 0 bases and 8 bases, in that order; junction bases with no gene match: 9. The CDR3 bases are TGCGCCAGCAGCCAAGATACGGCGCCAGGGGGGGGCTACACCTTC. It specifies CASSQDTAPGGGYTF.

The chain combines TRBV29-1 with TRBJ1-1, with D hard to call. Germline CDR1 SQVTM, CDR2 ANQGSEA. V lost 5 bases and J lost 1, with 11 bases in between. This CDR3 spans 13 amino acids. CDR3 sequence reads: CSVSEGTNTEAFF. Written as DNA, the CDR3 is TGCAGCGTTTCGGAGGGTACGAACACTGAAGCTTTCTTT.

The CDR3 loop reads CASSQKTGALSGNTIYF. The CDR3 bases are TGTGCCAGCAGCCAGAAGACAGGGGCGCTCTCTGGAAACACCATATATTTT. The J gene is TRBJ1-3, the V gene TRBV5-6; 8 bases map to TRBD1. CDR1 is SGHDT and CDR2 is YYEEEE in the germline V gene. V lost 4 bases to trimming and J lost 0 bases; unmatched junction nucleotides: 9. The CDR3 is 17 amino acids.